These 32 T cell receptor beta chains originate from one sample sequenced in a study of T cell clonotyping in hematopoietic cell transplantation. Sequencing used immunoSEQ multiplex PCR; TCRdb keeps in-frame clones, though not all of them. Among about 16,000 clones, roughly 90% were seen once, and the ten largest hold around 3%. Sequenced material: peripheral blood mononuclear cells. The origin of the receptors is a man between 45 and 60 years old in good health. Some clones in this sample may be carry-over from other donors' samples.

J is TRBJ2-2 and V is TRBV11-3; TRBD2 is a possible D gene (7 bases). This CDR3 has 15 amino acids. CDR1 is SGHNT, CDR2 YENEEA, per germline. Trimming removed 10 bases at V and 3 bases at J, with 18 bases between. The CDR3 nucleotides are TGTGCCACCCGCCCTGGGGGGGCGGACACCGGGGAGCTGTTTTTT. This gives the protein CATRPGGADTGELFF.

The chain combines TRBV5-1 with TRBJ2-1, with TRBD1 matching 9 bases. This CDR3 has 15 amino acids. V was clipped by 0 bases and J by 6 bases; unmatched bases: 4. Germline assignment: CDR1 SGHRS and CDR2 YFSETQ. The CDR3 bases are TGCGCCAGCAGCTTGGAGGGACAGGGCCGCAATGAGCAGTTCTTC. Amino acid sequence: CASSLEGQGRNEQFF.

The chain recombines TRBV7-8 with TRBJ1-6; a possible D gene is TRBD1 (6 bases). Germline loops: CDR1 SGHVS, CDR2 FQNEAQ. The length of the CDR3 is 16 residues. Trimming left V 1 base short and J 7 bases short, with 14 bases between. As DNA, the CDR3 is TGTGCCAGCAGCTTAGGCCGCAGGGGTCGGAATTCACCCCTCCACTTT. Translation gives CASSLGRRGRNSPLHF.

The V call is TRBV7-9, the J call TRBJ1-6; 9 bases map to TRBD1. V was clipped by 4 bases and J by 6 bases; unmatched bases: 1. CDR1 and CDR2 (germline): SEHNR, FQNEAQ (reference sequence). The CDR3 covers 14 residues. The CDR3 here is CASSSTGGNSPLHF. Written as DNA, the CDR3 is TGTGCCAGCAGCTCGACAGGGGGTAATTCACCCCTCCACTTT.

The chain combines TRBV30 with TRBJ2-1; unclear D gene. V shed 4 bases and J shed 0 bases, with 16 bases lying between them. The CDR3 spans 16 residues. The V gene's germline CDR1 is GTSNPN and CDR2 SVGIG (reference sequence). Written as DNA, the CDR3 is TGTGCCTGGACCCCGAGCAGAACAAGCTCCTACAATGAGCAGTTCTTC. Its protein product is CAWTPSRTSSYNEQFF.

The chain combines TRBV28 with TRBJ1-3, with D hard to call. This CDR3 has 16 amino acids. V was shortened by 2 bases and J by 4 bases, with 15 bases between the two germline ends. Germline V gene data show CDR1 as MDHEN and CDR2 as SYDVKM. For the CDR3, the DNA is TGTGCCAGCAGTTTAGGTGGAACCCTCTCGGGAAACACCATATATTTT. This gives the protein CASSLGGTLSGNTIYF.

The rearrangement links TRBV2 to TRBJ2-1, with D possibly matching TRBD2 (7 bases). Germline V gene data show CDR1 as SNHLY and CDR2 as FYNNEI. V shed 6 bases and J shed 2 bases, with 20 bases lying between them. The CDR3 has 17 residues. CDR3 in amino acids: CASSERGGRFAYNEQFF. DNA for the CDR3: TGTGCCAGCAGCGAGAGGGGGGGCAGGTTCGCCTACAATGAGCAGTTCTTC.

The sample holds one count of this clone. It is unclear where the CDR3 begins or ends on the DNA, so no DNA is shown, and the CDR3 is as TCRdb lists it. The V call is TRBV21-1, the J call TRBJ1-6; TRBD1 is taken as the D call from the table, unchecked against the DNA. TRBV21-1 is a pseudogene locus. The CDR3 is 15 residues long, counting both termini. CDR3 loop: CASSKVGGGNSPLHF.

The chain joins TRBV11-2 to TRBJ2-1; D possibly corresponds to TRBD2 (7 bases). The CDR3 has 15 amino acids. Trimming shortened V by 3 bases and J by 13 bases, and 22 bases separated the two germline ends. Germline CDR1 and CDR2: SGHAT and FQNNGV. The CDR3 coding sequence is TGTGCCAGCAGCTTGGGGCTTCGGACTGGGGGGGGCCAGTTCTTC. Translating gives CASSLGLRTGGGQFF.

This rearrangement joins TRBV28 to TRBJ1-1; D gene unclear. The CDR3 consists of 10 residues. Germline lookup yields CDR1 MDHEN and CDR2 SYDVKM. V was pared by 4 bases and J by 3 bases, with 0 bases between. DNA of the CDR3: TGTGCCAGCAGTTACACTGAAGCTTTCTTT. Protein sequence: CASSYTEAFF.

The chain links TRBV5-1 to TRBJ1-6, with 7 nucleotides matching TRBD1. Germline V CDR1 and CDR2: SGHRS, YFSETQ. The ends lost 4 bases at V and 7 bases at J; junction bases unmatched: 8. This CDR3 spans 15 amino acids. The chain's CDR3 is CASSVDRAANSPLHF. CDR3 nucleotides: TGCGCCAGCAGCGTTGACAGGGCGGCCAATTCACCCCTCCACTTT.

The rearrangement links TRBV20-1 to TRBJ2-7, with no clear D. V lost 5 bases to trimming and J lost 0 bases, with 5 bases between them. The CDR3 has 11 residues. From germline, CDR1 is DFQATT and CDR2 SNEGSKA (reference sequence). CDR3 sequence reads: CSAFSSYEQYF. In DNA, the CDR3 is TGCAGTGCTTTCAGCTCCTACGAGCAGTACTTC.

The chain combines TRBV7-2 with TRBJ2-3; a weak D match, TRBD1 (6 bases). CDR1 is SGHTA, CDR2 FQGNSA, per germline. The V end lost 1 base, the J end lost 5 bases, and 10 bases lay between the germline ends. The CDR3 totals 14 residues. The CDR3 region is CASSLGGRVDTQYF. The CDR3 DNA follows: TGTGCCAGCAGCTTAGGGGGGCGTGTAGATACGCAGTATTTT.

J is TRBJ1-5 and V is TRBV28, with D unclear. The V end lost 5 bases, the J end lost 5 bases, and 10 bases lay between the germline ends. The CDR3 has 13 amino acids. CDR1 is MDHEN and CDR2 is SYDVKM in the germline V gene. In DNA form, the CDR3 reads TGTGCCAGCAGTAACGTGGTCCATCAGCCCCAGCATTTT. It translates to CASSNVVHQPQHF.

The chain uses TRBV14 and TRBJ1-1; D call uncertain. This CDR3 region has 14 residues. The V end was cut by 1 base, the J end by 4 bases, with 10 bases between. Germline CDR1 and CDR2: SGHDN and FVKESK. CDR3 in DNA: TGTGCCAGCAGCCAAGTCGGGCTGGTCACTGAAGCTTTCTTT. Its translation: CASSQVGLVTEAFF.

The chain carries TRBV29-1 and TRBJ1-1; D is unclear. This CDR3 region has 10 residues. V lost 7 bases and J lost 5, with 8 bases in between. Per germline, CDR1 SQVTM and CDR2 ANQGSEA. This CDR3 is CSEMITEAFF. The CDR3 nucleotides are TGCAGCGAGATGATAACTGAAGCTTTCTTT.

This clone was recorded a few times. The chain couples TRBV30 to TRBJ1-5; 7 nucleotides line up with TRBD1. The germline V gene has CDR1 GTSNPN and CDR2 SVGIG (reference sequence). The CDR3 extends over 15 amino acids. J gave up 4 bases and V 2 bases, and 8 bases lay outside the gene matches. The CDR3 loop is CAWSLPGQFNQPQHF. The CDR3 DNA sequence: TGTGCCTGGAGTCTTCCGGGACAGTTTAATCAGCCCCAGCATTTT.

The chain combines TRBV28 with TRBJ2-3; 7 nucleotides agree with TRBD2. With 3 bases clipped from V and 4 bases from J, the junction kept 16 bases outside the gene matches. This CDR3 contains 18 residues. Per the germline V gene, CDR1 is MDHEN and CDR2 is SYDVKM. This CDR3 is CASSFGTRLARLPDTQYF. DNA for the CDR3: TGTGCCAGCAGTTTTGGGACCCGACTAGCCCGACTTCCAGATACGCAGTATTTT.

The chain couples TRBV7-9 to TRBJ2-5; 9 positions agree with TRBD1. The CDR3 covers 13 residues. Germline CDR1 and CDR2: SEHNR and FQNEAQ (reference sequence). Trimming took 5 bases from V and 6 from J; bases not matched to a gene: 4. CDR3 nucleotides: TGTGCCAGCAGCGCACAGGGGGCGCAGACCCAGTACTTC. Encoded protein: CASSAQGAQTQYF.

The V call is TRBV11-2, the J call TRBJ2-7; no definite D call. The CDR3 covers 14 residues. Trimming removed 3 bases from V and 6 bases from J, with 15 bases in between. The V gene's germline CDR1 is SGHAT and CDR2 FQNNGV. The CDR3 protein is CASSFEPRIGEQYF. As DNA, the CDR3 is TGTGCCAGCAGCTTTGAACCTCGGATCGGCGAGCAGTACTTC.

The rearrangement uses TRBV19 and TRBJ1-2; 8 positions agree with TRBD1. Germline V gives CDR1 LNHDA, CDR2 SQIVND (reference sequence). The V segment lost 2 bases and the J segment 6 bases; nucleotides outside the gene matches: 2. The CDR3 length is 13 residues. CDR3 in DNA: TGTGCCAGTAGTATACAGGGGGCGGATGGCTACACCTTC. Amino acid sequence: CASSIQGADGYTF. Full variable domain (rest looked up from reference TRBV19 and TRBJ1-2): DGGITQSPKYLFRKEGQNVTLSCEQNLNHDAMYWYRQDPGQGLRLIYYSQIVNDFQKGDIAEGYSVSREKKESFPLTVTSAQKNPTAFYLCASSIQGADGYTFGSGTRLTVV.

Here the CDR3 reads CASSVGTVLQGSPLHF. The CDR3 DNA reads as TGTGCCAGCAGCGTAGGAACGGTTCTCCAGGGTTCACCCCTCCACTTT. The rearrangement joins TRBV9 to TRBJ1-6, with D possibly TRBD1 on 5 matching bases. The V end was cut by 0 bases, the J end by 9 bases, with 16 bases between. Germline loops: CDR1 SGDLS, CDR2 YYNGEE. The CDR3 spans 16 residues.

The chain has TRBV9 and TRBJ2-7; 9 nucleotides match TRBD2. The CDR3 runs to 15 residues. V lost 4 bases and J lost 5; bases outside the gene matches: 10. Germline V gene lookup returns CDR1 SGDLS and CDR2 YYNGEE. DNA of the CDR3: TGTGCCAGCAGCCCTGATGCGGGGGGGGTCAACGAGCAGTACTTC. Translated: CASSPDAGGVNEQYF.

The chain joins TRBV2 to TRBJ2-7, with D uncertain. Germline V gene data show CDR1 as SNHLY and CDR2 as FYNNEI. The CDR3 runs to 12 residues. The V and J ends lost 4 bases and 4 bases respectively, with 8 bases between them. The CDR3 bases are TGTGCCAGCAGTGTACGAGATTACGAGCAGTACTTC. The encoded protein is CASSVRDYEQYF.

This rearrangement joins TRBV29-1 to TRBJ2-1, with 9 bases lining up with TRBD1. Germline CDR1 SQVTM, CDR2 ANQGSEA. With 4 bases clipped from V and 5 bases from J, the junction kept 6 bases outside the gene matches. The CDR3 length is 14 residues. In DNA, the CDR3 is TGCAGCGTTGGGGGGACAGGGAAGGACAATGAGCAGTTCTTC. This encodes CSVGGTGKDNEQFF.

This clone was recorded only once. The CDR3, as DNA: TGTGCCAGCAGTGTAGACAGGGGGCTAAACTATGGCTACACCTTC. Its protein product is CASSVDRGLNYGYTF. The V gene is TRBV6-1, the J gene TRBJ1-2, with 10 nucleotides matching TRBD1. Germline-derived CDR1 and CDR2 are MNHNS and SASEGT. The ends lost 4 bases at V and 2 bases at J; junction bases unmatched: 4. The CDR3 consists of 15 residues.

V gene TRBV4-3 combines with J gene TRBJ2-3; D unclear. The V gene lost 1 base and the J gene lost 8 bases, with 13 bases spanning the gap. The CDR3 runs 14 residues. Germline V gene data show CDR1 as LGHNA and CDR2 as YSLEER. The CDR3 DNA sequence: TGCGCCAGCAGCCAAGGGTCACGGCTCGGTACGCAGTATTTT. Encoded protein: CASSQGSRLGTQYF.

This chain connects TRBV5-5 to TRBJ1-5; D is possibly TRBD1 (5 bases). V dropped 0 bases and J dropped 9 bases, with 16 bases sitting between them. CDR1 is SGHKS, CDR2 YYEKEE, per germline (reference sequence). The CDR3 is 15 residues long. CDR3 DNA sequence: TGTGCCAGCAGCTTGGTCAGGGACCCTGGCTGGCCCCAGCATTTT. Its protein is CASSLVRDPGWPQHF.

V and J are TRBV5-1 and TRBJ2-7; 10 bases align to TRBD1. The CDR3 sequence is 12 residues long. Trimming cost V 7 bases and J 3 bases; bases outside gene matches: 1. Germline assignment: CDR1 SGHRS and CDR2 YFSETQ. The CDR3, as DNA: TGCGCCAGCGGGGACAGGGGCTACGAGCAGTACTTC. As protein: CASGDRGYEQYF.

This clone has only one observation. This chain connects TRBV28 to TRBJ1-2; 7 nucleotides agree with TRBD1. The CDR3 loop spans 15 amino acids. The germline gives CDR1 MDHEN, CDR2 SYDVKM. Trimming took 6 bases from V and 0 from J; bases not matched to a gene: 7. For the CDR3, the DNA is TGTGCCAGCAGCTGGGGAGGGGGCCCTAACTATGGCTACACCTTC. Amino acid sequence: CASSWGGGPNYGYTF.

The V call is TRBV19, the J call TRBJ1-2; TRBD1 matches at 7 bases. The length of the CDR3 is 14 residues. Germline V gives CDR1 LNHDA, CDR2 SQIVND (reference sequence). V lost 8 bases to trimming and J lost 7 bases; unmatched junction nucleotides: 13. This CDR3 reads CASGPGQRLSGYTF. DNA of the CDR3: TGTGCCAGTGGCCCGGGACAGCGCCTCAGTGGCTACACCTTC.

The V and J genes are TRBV2 and TRBJ2-3; TRBD2 might be the D (6 bases). The CDR3 totals 13 residues. The ends were cut back, 8 bases at V and 2 bases at J, with 11 bases in the middle. Germline CDR1 is SNHLY and CDR2 is FYNNEI. This CDR3 reads CASGGVFTDTQYF. The CDR3 DNA reads as TGTGCCAGCGGAGGGGTTTTCACAGATACGCAGTATTTT.